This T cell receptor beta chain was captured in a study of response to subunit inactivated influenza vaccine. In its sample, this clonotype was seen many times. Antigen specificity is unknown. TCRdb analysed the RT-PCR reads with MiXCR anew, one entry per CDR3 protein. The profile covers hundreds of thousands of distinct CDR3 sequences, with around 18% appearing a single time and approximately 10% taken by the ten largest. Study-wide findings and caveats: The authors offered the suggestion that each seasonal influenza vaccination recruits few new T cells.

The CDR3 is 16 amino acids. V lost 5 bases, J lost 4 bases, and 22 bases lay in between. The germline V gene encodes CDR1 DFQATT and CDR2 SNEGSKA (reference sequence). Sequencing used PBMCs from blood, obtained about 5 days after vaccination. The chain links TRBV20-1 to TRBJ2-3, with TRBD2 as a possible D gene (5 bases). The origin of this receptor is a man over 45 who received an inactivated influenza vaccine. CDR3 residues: CSADAAGLPGPDTQYF. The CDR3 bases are TGCAGTGCTGACGCGGCGGGCCTCCCTGGCCCAGATACGCAGTATTTT.